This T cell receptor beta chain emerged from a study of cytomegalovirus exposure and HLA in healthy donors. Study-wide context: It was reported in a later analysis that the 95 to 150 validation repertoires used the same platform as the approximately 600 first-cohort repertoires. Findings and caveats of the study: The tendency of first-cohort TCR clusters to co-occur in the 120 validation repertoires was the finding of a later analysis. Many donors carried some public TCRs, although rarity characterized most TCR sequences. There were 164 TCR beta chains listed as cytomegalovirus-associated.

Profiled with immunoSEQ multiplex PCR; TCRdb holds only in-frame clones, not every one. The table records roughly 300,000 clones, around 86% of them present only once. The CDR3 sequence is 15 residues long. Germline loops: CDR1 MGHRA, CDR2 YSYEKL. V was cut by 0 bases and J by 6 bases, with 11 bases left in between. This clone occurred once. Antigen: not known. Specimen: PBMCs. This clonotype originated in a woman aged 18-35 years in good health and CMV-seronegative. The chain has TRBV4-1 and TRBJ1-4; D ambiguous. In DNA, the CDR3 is TGCGCCAGCAGCCAAGATCCGTCCGGGGATGAAAAACTGTTTTTT. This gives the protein CASSQDPSGDEKLFF.